The 13 T cell receptor beta chains below were found in one sample sequenced in a study of blood T cell repertoires in COVID-19. Generated by immunoSEQ multiplex PCR, the TCRdb table keeps only in-frame clones and is missing some. This table holds roughly 200,000 clones, roughly 85% found once. The sequencing sample was made of PBMCs or T cells enriched from blood (not recorded which). The receptors stem from a man aged 35-49 years who had recovered from COVID-19.

The V call is TRBV5-1, the J call TRBJ2-3; TRBD2 agrees at 9 bases. Trimming cost V 2 bases and J 3 bases; bases outside gene matches: 7. This CDR3 is built from 16 residues. The germline V gene has CDR1 SGHRS and CDR2 YFSETQ. CDR3 protein: CASSFFSGSGTDTQYF. CDR3 DNA: TGCGCCAGCAGCTTTTTTAGCGGGAGCGGAACAGATACGCAGTATTTT.

There are a few counts of this clone. V is TRBV5-1 and J is TRBJ2-2; 11 positions agree with TRBD1. CDR1 SGHRS and CDR2 YFSETQ come from the germline V gene. The trim removed 4 bases at V and 4 bases at J, leaving 3 bases unmatched. This CDR3 contains 15 residues. CDR3 DNA sequence: TGCGCCAGCAGCGGGACAGGGGGTGGCACCGGGGAGCTGTTTTTT. It is translated as CASSGTGGGTGELFF.

The chain joins TRBV5-1 to TRBJ2-7; TRBD1 might be the D (5 bases). This CDR3 contains 14 residues. The V end lost 7 bases, the J end lost 4 bases, and 18 bases lay between the germline ends. Germline CDR1 reads SGHRS; CDR2 reads YFSETQ. The CDR3 nucleotides read TGCGCCAGCGCCCCAGGGCGCCCTTTATACGAGCAGTACTTC. This sequence encodes CASAPGRPLYEQYF.

The rearrangement links TRBV5-1 to TRBJ2-3, with TRBD2 identical over 12 bases. Germline lookup yields CDR1 SGHRS and CDR2 YFSETQ. CDR3 length equals 15 residues. Losses at the gene ends were 9 bases for V and 6 bases for J; bases not matched to a gene: 11. Here the CDR3 reads CATSLTSGSPDTQYF. CDR3 in DNA: TGCGCCACCTCCCTGACTAGCGGGAGCCCGGATACGCAGTATTTT. The whole variable domain, remainder taken from reference TRBV5-1 and TRBJ2-3, is KAGVTQTPRYLIKTRGQQVTLSCSPISGHRSVSWYQQTPGQGLQFLFEYFSETQRNKGNFPGRFSGRQFSNSRSEMNVSTLELGDSALYLCATSLTSGSPDTQYFGPGTRLTVL.

The V gene is TRBV19, the J gene TRBJ1-2; D is undetermined. Trimming removed 3 bases at V and 0 bases at J, with 11 bases between. Germline V gene data show CDR1 as LNHDA and CDR2 as SQIVND (reference sequence). This CDR3 region has 15 residues. The chain's CDR3 is CASSMTSGTNYGYTF. The CDR3 DNA sequence: TGTGCCAGTAGTATGACATCGGGGACTAACTATGGCTACACCTTC.

The V and J genes are TRBV2 and TRBJ1-5, with D tentatively TRBD1 (6 bases). The CDR3 totals 16 residues. V lost 9 bases and J lost 1, with 19 bases in between. Germline CDR1 and CDR2: SNHLY and FYNNEI. The CDR3 here is CASGGEQGWSNQPQHF. DNA of the CDR3: TGTGCCAGTGGAGGAGAACAGGGTTGGAGCAATCAGCCCCAGCATTTT.

This clone was counted a single time. The V gene is TRBV18, the J gene TRBJ2-3; a weak D match, TRBD2 (6 bases). The CDR3 consists of 16 residues. Germline V gene sequence: CDR1 KGHSH, CDR2 LQKENI. The germline V and J ends were trimmed by 1 base and 8 bases, with 19 bases remaining between them. The CDR3 bases are TGTGCCAGCTCACCACTTTCCGGGGCCGGGGGAGTTACGCAGTATTTT. This encodes CASSPLSGAGGVTQYF.

The chain carries TRBV29-1 and TRBJ2-7, with D hard to call. The germline V and J ends were trimmed by 6 bases and 0 bases, with 15 bases remaining between them. CDR3 length equals 14 residues. Germline V gene sequence: CDR1 SQVTM, CDR2 ANQGSEA. The DNA for the CDR3 is TGCAGCGTATTGACTCCCCAGAGCTCCTACGAGCAGTACTTC. It encodes CSVLTPQSSYEQYF.

The rearrangement links TRBV24-1 to TRBJ1-5, with a weak D call TRBD1 (5 bases). V lost 9 bases to trimming and J lost 4 bases, with 15 bases between them. Germline CDR1 reads KGHDR; CDR2 reads SFDVKD. The CDR3 length is 14 residues. CDR3 DNA sequence: TGTGCCACCGCTCAGGGTGATAGTAATCAGCCCCAGCATTTT. Protein: CATAQGDSNQPQHF.

CDR3 region: CASSLTGNTQYF. The CDR3 DNA sequence: TGTGCCAGCAGCTTGACCGGGAATACGCAGTATTTT. The gene calls are TRBV5-4 and TRBJ2-3, with TRBD2 as a possible D gene (5 bases). There are 12 residues in the CDR3. Germline V gene data show CDR1 as SGHNT and CDR2 as YYREEE (reference sequence). The ends were cut back, 1 base at V and 7 bases at J, with 7 bases in the middle.

The chain combines TRBV6-5 with TRBJ1-5; 9 bases are a match to TRBD1. The V and J ends lost 6 bases and 3 bases, in that order; junction bases with no gene match: 6. Germline V gene sequence: CDR1 MNHEY, CDR2 SVGAGI. The CDR3 runs to 15 residues. CDR3: CASRGTGRANQPQHF. In nucleotides, the CDR3 is TGTGCCAGCAGGGGGACAGGGAGGGCCAATCAGCCCCAGCATTTT.

CDR3 nucleotide sequence: TGTGCCAGCTCAACAACCAGGGGGCAGGGACAGCCCCAGCATTTT. Encoded protein: CASSTTRGQGQPQHF. The rearrangement joins TRBV18 to TRBJ1-5; the match to TRBD1 covers 8 bases. Per the germline V gene, CDR1 is KGHSH and CDR2 is LQKENI. Germline trimming cut 5 bases from V and 7 bases from J; bases unmatched to any gene: 10. This CDR3 comprises 15 residues.

The V gene is TRBV4-1, the J gene TRBJ2-7; 13 nucleotides agree with TRBD2. CDR1 MGHRA and CDR2 YSYEKL come from the germline V gene. This CDR3 is built from 16 residues. V shed 3 bases and J 2 bases; nucleotides not matched to a gene: 4. The CDR3, as DNA: TGCGCCAGCAGCCAGTCAACTAGCGGGAGGGCCTACGAGCAGTACTTC. It yields the protein CASSQSTSGRAYEQYF.